What follows is one T cell receptor beta chain and its context. The target antigen is unknown. The sample originates from a study of cytomegalovirus exposure and HLA in healthy donors. Findings of the study overall: Of the V segments, some could not be distinguished, including TRBV6-2 and TRBV6-3, and were excluded. Analyzed later, association rates of TCRs varied across HLA loci, with DRB1 most and HLA-C fewest. There were several of the most significant clusters that appeared linked to common viral pathogens in a later analysis. A later analysis found most CMV-associated TCR beta chains apparently HLA-restricted.

In germline, CDR1 is ENHRY, CDR2 SYGVKD. The CDR3 has 17 amino acids. V lost 3 bases, J lost 4 bases, and 12 bases stayed unmatched. It was with 60 Vbeta and 13 Jbeta primers that the PCR ran. The assay was immunoSEQ multiplex PCR, and TCRdb's table has in-frame clones only and misses some. The table records 200,000 to 250,000 clones, 80% to 85% of them present only once. Sequences were obtained from PBMCs. This rearrangement joins TRBV10-3 to TRBJ2-3; 8 bases align to TRBD1. This receptor was obtained from a boy between 2 and 10 years old in good health and CMV-seronegative. CDR3 amino acids: CAISEPGQGWRSDTQYF. The CDR3 bases are TGTGCCATCAGTGAACCTGGACAGGGATGGCGCTCAGATACGCAGTATTTT.